The 26 T cell receptor beta chains reported below all come from one sample, sequenced in a study of post-analysis software for immune sequencing data. Overall study findings and caveats: In patients, about 5 TRBV segments were more frequent than in controls, with TRBV5-6, TRBV5-1 and TRBV20-1 among them.

The TCR beta cDNA libraries contained unique molecular identifiers. Each CDR3 protein gets one entry after TCRdb re-called the PCR reads with MiXCR. This table holds over 700,000 distinct CDR3 sequences, 30% found once. No antigen is known for these receptors. Sample: blood. The receptors here all came from a girl aged 5-17 years with multiple sclerosis.

This clonotype came up a few times. This chain joins TRBV5-6 and TRBJ1-2; D is ambiguous. Germline V CDR1 and CDR2: SGHDT, YYEEEE. The CDR3 is made up of 13 amino acids. The germline V and J ends were trimmed by 1 base and 8 bases, with 12 bases remaining between them. CDR3 region: CASSLLSMEGYTF. DNA of the CDR3: TGTGCCAGCAGCTTGCTTTCGATGGAGGGCTACACCTTC.

This clonotype was seen a handful of times. This chain connects TRBV12-3 or TRBV12-4 to TRBJ1-4; D is perhaps TRBD1 (5 bases). Between the trimmed V and J ends, which lost 3 bases and 7 bases, there was a span of 9 bases. The CDR3 spans 13 residues. The CDR3: CASSFRQGEKLFF. Written as DNA, the CDR3 is TGTGCCAGCAGTTTCAGGCAGGGTGAAAAACTGTTTTTT.

The chain has TRBV12-5 and TRBJ2-1, with D maybe TRBD2 (5 bases). The V gene lost 6 bases and the J gene lost 6 bases, with 24 bases spanning the gap. The germline gives CDR1 LGHNT, CDR2 FRNRAP. This CDR3 region has 17 residues. The DNA of the CDR3 is TGTGCTAGTGGCAATCCGGACTCGATACGGCGGAGCAATGAGCAGTTCTTC. Its protein is CASGNPDSIRRSNEQFF.

The chain employs TRBV6-6 and TRBJ2-1; D is unclear. The CDR3 runs 11 residues. Germline V gene lookup returns CDR1 MNHNY and CDR2 SVGAGI (reference sequence). V lost 5 bases and J lost 12, with 11 bases in between. The CDR3 here is CASSGRDRQFF. The CDR3 DNA follows: TGTGCCAGCAGTGGAAGAGACCGGCAGTTCTTC.

This chain joins TRBV7-8 and TRBJ2-1; no clear D gene. This CDR3 has 14 amino acids. CDR1 is SGHVS, CDR2 FQNEAQ, per germline. V lost 1 base and J lost 5, with 9 bases in between. CDR3 bases: TGTGCCAGCAGCTTAGGGCCCAATCACAATGAGCAGTTCTTC. Translated, it gives CASSLGPNHNEQFF. Variable domain in full (rest from reference TRBV7-8 and TRBJ2-1): GAGVSQSPRYKVAKRGQDVALRCDPISGHVSLFWYQQALGQGPEFLTYFQNEAQLDKSGLPSDRFFAERPEGSVSTLKIQRTQQEDSAVYLCASSLGPNHNEQFFGPGTRLTVL.

This clonotype was observed a handful of times. This chain links TRBV6-2 or TRBV6-3 with TRBJ2-3; 7 nucleotides align to TRBD2. This CDR3 is built from 21 residues. CDR1 MNHEY and CDR2 SVGEGT come from the germline V gene. V shed 6 bases and J 0 bases; nucleotides not matched to a gene: 24. In DNA form, the CDR3 reads TGTGCCAGCAGATACCGGGGAACCGCTAGCGGAGGGTTCCCTAGCACAGATACGCAGTATTTT. Translating it yields CASRYRGTASGGFPSTDTQYF.

J is TRBJ2-7 and V is TRBV20-1; 13 positions agree with TRBD2. Trimming cost V 2 bases and J 5 bases; bases outside gene matches: 6. The CDR3 is made up of 15 amino acids. Germline V gene data show CDR1 as DFQATT and CDR2 as SNEGSKA (reference sequence). This CDR3 is CSARKRTSGSHEQYF. In DNA form, the CDR3 reads TGCAGTGCTAGAAAAAGGACTAGCGGGAGCCACGAGCAGTACTTC.

This clonotype was seen more than once but under ten times. V gene TRBV7-9 combines with J gene TRBJ1-4; D ambiguous. The CDR3 is 14 amino acids. The germline V gene has CDR1 SEHNR and CDR2 FQNEAQ (reference sequence). V was clipped by 8 bases and J by 6 bases, with 16 bases between them. The CDR3 loop reads CASSVVDTDEKLFF. CDR3 nucleotides: TGTGCCAGCTCCGTCGTTGACACAGATGAAAAACTGTTTTTT.

The V and J genes are TRBV7-2 and TRBJ2-1; the D gene is possibly TRBD1 (6 bases). The CDR3 runs 15 residues. CDR1 is SGHTA, CDR2 FQGNSA, per germline. V dropped 5 bases and J dropped 6 bases, with 17 bases sitting between them. CDR3 region: CASSPDRTSRNEQFF. CDR3 bases: TGTGCCAGCAGCCCTGACAGGACCTCGCGCAATGAGCAGTTCTTC.

CDR3 bases: TGTGCCAGCAGTGGAATACCAGAGAATTCACCCCTCCACTTT. Its protein product is CASSGIPENSPLHF. The rearrangement joins TRBV28 to TRBJ1-6; D is uncertain. The V end lost 5 bases, the J end lost 7 bases, and 12 bases lay between the germline ends. The CDR3 loop spans 14 amino acids. Germline CDR1 MDHEN, CDR2 SYDVKM.

This rearrangement joins TRBV7-2 to TRBJ2-7; TRBD2 might be the D (5 bases). There are 13 residues in the CDR3. From germline, CDR1 is SGHTA and CDR2 FQGNSA. Trimming removed 5 bases from V and 6 bases from J, with 14 bases in between. The DNA for the CDR3 is TGTGCCAGCAGCCCCGACTACGCGGCCGAGCAGTACTTC. Its protein product is CASSPDYAAEQYF. Together with reference TRBV7-2 and TRBJ2-7, the CDR3 gives the full variable domain: GAGVSQSPSNKVTEKGKDVELRCDPISGHTALYWYRQSLGQGLEFLIYFQGNSAPDKSGLPSDRFSAERTGGSVSTLTIQRTQQEDSAVYLCASSPDYAAEQYFGPGTRLTVT.

In its sample, this clonotype was seen many times. The V and J genes are TRBV15 and TRBJ2-1, with 11 bases matching TRBD2. The germline V gene encodes CDR1 LNHNV and CDR2 YYDKDF (reference sequence). The CDR3 extends over 15 amino acids. V lost 2 bases and J lost 9; bases outside the gene matches: 6. CDR3 bases: TGTGCCACCAGCAGATTAGCGGGAGGGCAAGTTGAGCAGTTCTTC. It translates to CATSRLAGGQVEQFF.

J is TRBJ2-5 and V is TRBV27; TRBD2 might be the D (5 bases). Germline V CDR1 and CDR2: MNHEY, SMNVEV (reference sequence). This CDR3 contains 13 residues. Trimming stripped 8 bases from V and 5 bases from J, with 15 bases between. The CDR3 reads CASPEGGSETQYF. CDR3 bases: TGTGCCAGCCCCGAGGGCGGATCCGAGACCCAGTACTTC.

The V call is TRBV4-2, the J call TRBJ2-7; TRBD2 agrees at 7 bases. This CDR3 contains 16 residues. Unmatched junction bases numbered 11, after V lost 2 bases and J lost 4 bases. Germline CDR1 is LGHNA and CDR2 is YNFKEQ. CDR3 protein: CASSQRGLGEGYEQYF. The CDR3 coding sequence is TGTGCCAGCAGCCAAAGGGGATTGGGGGAGGGTTACGAGCAGTACTTC.

The gene calls are TRBV12-3 or TRBV12-4 and TRBJ1-4; TRBD1 is a possible D gene (5 bases). Trimming took 11 bases from V and 4 from J, leaving 26 bases between them. The CDR3 spans 17 residues. The CDR3 loop is CASFTGLGVVRNEKLFF. CDR3 DNA: TGTGCCTCCTTCACGGGACTAGGTGTGGTGCGTAATGAAAAACTGTTTTTT.

V and J are TRBV12-3 or TRBV12-4 and TRBJ2-4, with D hard to call. V was clipped by 8 bases and J by 0 bases, with 11 bases between them. The CDR3 consists of 14 residues. The CDR3 loop reads CASGIGLAKNIQYF. CDR3 in DNA: TGTGCCAGCGGGATAGGGCTAGCCAAAAACATTCAGTACTTC.

The chain joins TRBV7-2 to TRBJ1-5; D is undetermined. Trimming shortened V by 1 base and J by 3 bases, and 13 bases separated the two germline ends. Looked up from germline, CDR1 is SGHTA and CDR2 is FQGNSA. This CDR3 contains 16 residues. Here the CDR3 DNA reads TGTGCCAGCAGCTTAGAATCCGGGAGGGTCAATCAGCCCCAGCATTTT. Amino acid sequence: CASSLESGRVNQPQHF.

This clonotype turned up a few times. V usage is TRBV11-1 and J usage is TRBJ2-1; D is possibly TRBD2 (5 bases). The CDR3 runs to 21 residues. Trimming removed 4 bases at V and 0 bases at J, with 28 bases between. CDR1 is SGHAT and CDR2 is FQDESV in the germline V gene (reference sequence). Here the CDR3 reads CASSSGLLTGDLSSSYNEQFF. The CDR3 DNA follows: TGTGCCAGCAGCTCCGGACTCTTGACGGGCGATTTAAGCAGCTCCTACAATGAGCAGTTCTTC.

This clonotype turned up a few times. The V gene is TRBV20-1, the J gene TRBJ2-5, with D unresolved. The CDR3 runs to 15 residues. V gave up 2 bases and J gave up 1 base, with 14 bases separating them. Germline values: CDR1 DFQATT, CDR2 SNEGSKA (reference sequence). CDR3 amino acids: CSARQVLGVQETQYF. The DNA of the CDR3 is TGCAGTGCTAGACAAGTTCTTGGGGTCCAAGAGACCCAGTACTTC.

The chain is built from TRBV6-1 and TRBJ2-2; possible D gene TRBD2, 5 bases. Germline V gives CDR1 MNHNS, CDR2 SASEGT. This CDR3 contains 14 residues. The ends were cut back, 7 bases at V and 0 bases at J, with 9 bases in the middle. The CDR3 coding sequence is TGTGCCAGCATCGAGGGATCGAACACCGGGGAGCTGTTTTTT. This sequence encodes CASIEGSNTGELFF.

This chain links TRBV20-1 with TRBJ1-5, with D uncertain. Trimming took 6 bases from V and 1 from J, leaving 13 bases between them. Germline V gene data show CDR1 as DFQATT and CDR2 as SNEGSKA (reference sequence). The CDR3 is made up of 14 amino acids. In DNA form, the CDR3 reads TGCAGTGCGGGTCTGGGATCCAGCAATCAGCCCCAGCATTTT. Its translation: CSAGLGSSNQPQHF.

The J gene is TRBJ2-5, the V gene TRBV5-1, with 10 bases aligning to TRBD2. V lost 3 bases to trimming and J lost 11 bases; unmatched junction nucleotides: 13. Germline loops: CDR1 SGHRS, CDR2 YFSETQ. The CDR3 is 15 residues long. This chain's CDR3 is CASSSTSGDTKEQYF. The DNA of the CDR3 is TGCGCCAGCAGCTCCACTAGCGGGGATACGAAGGAGCAGTACTTC.

CDR3 DNA sequence: TGTGCCAGCAGGGCGGGAGTGAGGGAGACCCAGTACTTC. Encoded protein: CASRAGVRETQYF. The V gene is TRBV27, the J gene TRBJ2-5; 7 nucleotides match TRBD2. The V gene end was trimmed by 6 bases and the J gene end by 5 bases; junction bases not matched to a gene: 6. Germline V gene sequence: CDR1 MNHEY, CDR2 SMNVEV (reference sequence). The length of the CDR3 is 13 residues.

J is TRBJ2-5 and V is TRBV29-1; weak D call: TRBD1 (5 bases). Trimming left V 4 bases short and J 8 bases short, with 17 bases between. The V gene's germline CDR1 is SQVTM and CDR2 ANQGSEA. The CDR3 has 13 residues. This CDR3 is CSVASRVQGTQYF. In nucleotides, the CDR3 is TGCAGCGTTGCTAGTCGGGTCCAGGGAACCCAGTACTTC.

This clonotype was detected only a few times. The CDR3 here is CASSERVYNSPLHF. The CDR3 DNA sequence: TGTGCCAGCAGTGAAAGGGTTTATAATTCACCCCTCCACTTT. This chain links TRBV25-1 with TRBJ1-6, with D uncertain. Trimming stripped 2 bases from V and 4 bases from J, with 6 bases between. The CDR3 runs to 14 residues. Germline V CDR1 and CDR2: MGHDK, SYGVNS.

V and J are TRBV2 and TRBJ1-2, with D maybe TRBD1 (5 bases). This CDR3 has 14 amino acids. The ends were cut back, 7 bases at V and 7 bases at J, with 19 bases in the middle. CDR1 is SNHLY and CDR2 is FYNNEI in the germline V gene. The CDR3 nucleotides read TGTGCCAGCATGGTCCGAGGGGAGAGTGCTGGCTACACCTTC. This codes for CASMVRGESAGYTF.